What follows are 23 T cell receptor beta chains derived from one specimen sequenced in a study of Tregs in tolerant kidney transplant recipients. Related graft donors supplied nonmyeloablative bone marrow transplants, and mixed chimerism was transient. Sequencing used immunoSEQ multiplex PCR; TCRdb keeps in-frame clones, though not all of them. There are approximately 60,000 clones in the sample; around 87% occur only once, and more than 3% lies in the top ten. The sequences come from CD4+ T cells from blood (PBMCs), collected 6 months after the transplant. The receptor source for this set is a human patient who received a combined kidney and bone marrow transplant. Part of the T cell pool may stem from the graft donor.

This clone was recorded a few times. V usage is TRBV6-1 and J usage is TRBJ2-7; 10 bases are shared with TRBD1. V trimming: 6 bases; J trimming: 2 bases; junction bases outside the gene matches: 4. CDR3 size: 14 residues. Germline CDR1 reads MNHNS; CDR2 reads SASEGT. The DNA for the CDR3 is TGTGCCAGCAGAGTTGGGACAGGGGCCTACGAGCAGTACTTC. This translates into CASRVGTGAYEQYF.

The chain recombines TRBV4-3 with TRBJ2-3, with D possibly TRBD2 on 5 matching bases. The V and J ends lost 0 bases and 2 bases respectively, with 12 bases between them. Germline assignment: CDR1 LGHNA and CDR2 YSLEER. This CDR3 is built from 16 residues. This chain's CDR3 is CASSQESGLATDTQYF. DNA of the CDR3: TGCGCCAGCAGCCAAGAAAGCGGCCTTGCCACAGATACGCAGTATTTT.

The chain has TRBV6-6 and TRBJ2-1, with TRBD1 as a possible D gene (5 bases). This CDR3 contains 14 residues. Trimming took off 7 bases at V and 5 bases at J, with 15 bases between the two ends. Per the germline V gene, CDR1 is MNHNY and CDR2 is SVGAGI (reference sequence). In DNA form, the CDR3 reads TGTGCCAGCAACCGACTCAGGGCCCACAATGAGCAGTTCTTC. It yields the protein CASNRLRAHNEQFF.

The rearrangement links TRBV6-1 to TRBJ1-5; 7 bases are a match to TRBD1. Germline CDR1 MNHNS, CDR2 SASEGT. The CDR3 is 14 amino acids. The J segment lost 5 bases and the V segment lost 7 bases, leaving 8 bases of the junction unmatched. CDR3 protein: CASKGHGQDQPQHF. CDR3 nucleotide sequence: TGTGCCAGCAAGGGGCATGGACAGGATCAGCCCCAGCATTTT.

Only a few counts were recorded for this clone. This chain links TRBV4-1 with TRBJ1-4; D is unresolved. The CDR3 loop spans 15 amino acids. Deletions cut 5 bases from V and 0 bases from J, with 10 bases between. Germline loops: CDR1 MGHRA, CDR2 YSYEKL. As DNA, the CDR3 is TGCGCCAGCAGCGCGGAGGCTGCAACTAATGAAAAACTGTTTTTT. Translating it yields CASSAEAATNEKLFF.

The count of this clone is one. J is TRBJ2-2 and V is TRBV9; perhaps TRBD2 as D (5 bases). The germline V gene has CDR1 SGDLS and CDR2 YYNGEE. The CDR3 length is 14 residues. V was cut by 3 bases and J by 0 bases, with 6 bases left in between. CDR3 coding DNA: TGTGCCAGCAGCGCCGGGGCGAACACCGGGGAGCTGTTTTTT. It codes for CASSAGANTGELFF.

This chain uses TRBV18 with TRBJ2-2; perhaps TRBD1 as D (5 bases). The CDR3 consists of 16 residues. The germline V and J ends were trimmed by 0 bases and 1 base, with 9 bases remaining between them. The germline V gene encodes CDR1 KGHSH and CDR2 LQKENI. The CDR3 sequence: CASSPPLGVNTGELFF. The CDR3 DNA follows: TGTGCCAGCTCACCACCGCTAGGGGTGAACACCGGGGAGCTGTTTTTT. Combining the CDR3 with reference TRBV18 and TRBJ2-2 gives the whole variable domain NAGVMQNPRHLVRRRGQEARLRCSPMKGHSHVYWYRQLPEEGLKFMVYLQKENIIDESGMPKERFSAEFPKEGPSILRIQQVVRGDSAAYFCASSPPLGVNTGELFFGEGSRLTVL.

CDR3 residues: CASSLRRGLGTWEEKLFF. The CDR3 nucleotides read TGTGCCAGCAGCTTGCGCAGGGGGTTAGGCACTTGGGAGGAAAAACTGTTTTTT. The rearrangement links TRBV7-9 to TRBJ1-4, with TRBD1 identical over 7 bases. This CDR3 comprises 18 residues. The germline V gene encodes CDR1 SEHNR and CDR2 FQNEAQ (reference sequence). Unmatched junction bases numbered 18, after V lost 3 bases and J lost 8 bases.

The chain employs TRBV4-1 and TRBJ2-3, with a possible D match to TRBD2 (5 bases). Germline V gene sequence: CDR1 MGHRA, CDR2 YSYEKL. V was clipped by 4 bases and J by 4 bases, with 15 bases between them. CDR3 length equals 15 residues. As DNA, the CDR3 is TGCGCCAGCAGCCGCCTCCTAGCTAGGGCAGATACGCAGTATTTT. Translated: CASSRLLARADTQYF.

V and J are TRBV7-2 and TRBJ1-2; 8 nucleotides line up with TRBD1. From germline, CDR1 is SGHTA and CDR2 FQGNSA. V was clipped by 5 bases and J by 4 bases; unmatched bases: 6. The CDR3 is made up of 14 amino acids. The CDR3 bases are TGTGCCAGCAGCCCCGACAGGGGTACCTATGGCTACACCTTC. Protein: CASSPDRGTYGYTF.

This chain connects TRBV5-1 to TRBJ1-2; D perhaps matches TRBD1 (6 bases). CDR3 length: 15 amino acids. V lost 3 bases, J lost 0 bases, and 12 bases lay in between. CDR1 is SGHRS and CDR2 is YFSETQ in the germline V gene. The CDR3 loop reads CASSYTGPPNYGYTF. CDR3 nucleotide sequence: TGCGCCAGCAGCTATACAGGGCCTCCTAACTATGGCTACACCTTC.

The chain links TRBV10-3 to TRBJ2-7; no reliable D call. Trimming stripped 9 bases from V and 4 bases from J, with 10 bases between. CDR3 length: 11 residues. Germline V gene lookup returns CDR1 ENHRY and CDR2 SYGVKD. The CDR3 loop is CAMGPNYEQYF. CDR3 in DNA: TGTGCCATGGGCCCAAATTACGAGCAGTACTTC.

CDR3 DNA: TGTGCCAGCTCCTCAGGTCTAGCAGGGGCTAATGAGCAGTTCTTC. Its protein is CASSSGLAGANEQFF. This chain uses TRBV18 with TRBJ2-1, with TRBD1 as a possible D gene (6 bases). Germline V gives CDR1 KGHSH, CDR2 LQKENI. The V end was cut by 6 bases, the J end by 7 bases, with 19 bases between. This CDR3 has 15 amino acids. The full variable domain, rest sourced from reference TRBV18 and TRBJ2-1, is NAGVMQNPRHLVRRRGQEARLRCSPMKGHSHVYWYRQLPEEGLKFMVYLQKENIIDESGMPKERFSAEFPKEGPSILRIQQVVRGDSAAYFCASSSGLAGANEQFFGPGTRLTVL.

This clone was observed a few times. V and J are TRBV7-2 and TRBJ2-7, with 10 nucleotides matching TRBD2. In germline, CDR1 is SGHTA, CDR2 FQGNSA. The length of the CDR3 is 15 residues. J gave up 0 bases and V 4 bases, and 3 bases lay outside the gene matches. CDR3 protein: CASSSLAGPSYEQYF. CDR3 nucleotide sequence: TGTGCCAGCAGCTCACTAGCGGGGCCCTCCTACGAGCAGTACTTC.

This clone has just a few counts. This chain connects TRBV5-1 to TRBJ1-1; TRBD1 might be the D (6 bases). There are 14 residues in the CDR3. The germline V gene encodes CDR1 SGHRS and CDR2 YFSETQ. V lost 2 bases to trimming and J lost 4 bases, with 12 bases between them. Here the CDR3 DNA reads TGCGCCAGCAGCTTTGGACAGATTCCCACTGAAGCTTTCTTT. Encoded protein: CASSFGQIPTEAFF.

The chain has TRBV7-9 and TRBJ1-1; maybe TRBD1 (5 bases). The CDR3 sequence is 11 residues long. Per germline, CDR1 SEHNR and CDR2 FQNEAQ (reference sequence). The V and J ends lost 6 bases and 8 bases respectively, with 10 bases between them. CDR3 amino acids: CASSPRAEAFF. As DNA, the CDR3 is TGTGCCAGCAGTCCCAGGGCGGAAGCTTTCTTT.

This clone was recorded once. The chain couples TRBV6-5 to TRBJ1-3; 7 nucleotides match TRBD1. CDR3 length: 14 amino acids. With 2 bases clipped from V and 3 bases from J, the junction kept 1 base outside the gene matches. CDR1 and CDR2 from the germline V gene are MNHEY and SVGAGI. The CDR3 is CASSYGDSGNTIYF. In DNA, the CDR3 is TGTGCCAGCAGTTACGGGGACAGTGGAAACACCATATATTTT.

CDR3 loop: CASSLQGYEQYF. In DNA form, the CDR3 reads TGTGCCAGCAGCTTACAGGGTTACGAGCAGTACTTC. This chain joins TRBV5-5 and TRBJ2-7; the D gene is possibly TRBD1 (6 bases). Trimming stripped 2 bases from V and 4 bases from J, with 7 bases between. Germline V gene sequence: CDR1 SGHKS, CDR2 YYEKEE (reference sequence). The CDR3 has 12 residues.

The chain links TRBV7-9 to TRBJ2-5; 8 nucleotides match TRBD2. This CDR3 has 13 amino acids. Trimming at V came to 7 bases and at J to 5 bases, leaving 6 bases not matched to a gene. CDR1 SEHNR and CDR2 FQNEAQ come from the germline V gene (reference sequence). The CDR3 bases are TGTGCCAGCATCCCGACGGGGGGGGAGACCCAGTACTTC. This sequence encodes CASIPTGGETQYF.

Here the CDR3 DNA reads TGTGCCAGCTCGGTGGACAGGGCTAACTATGGCTACACCTTC. This sequence encodes CASSVDRANYGYTF. The genes are TRBV18 and TRBJ1-2, with 8 bases identical to TRBD1. This CDR3 contains 14 residues. Trimming at V came to 6 bases and at J to 0 bases, leaving 3 bases not matched to a gene. The germline CDR1 and CDR2 sequences are KGHSH and LQKENI.

In its sample, this clone was seen once. CDR3 residues: CASSQPIAGELFF. Written as DNA, the CDR3 is TGTGCCAGCAGCCAACCTATTGCGGGGGAGCTGTTTTTT. The V gene is TRBV14, the J gene TRBJ2-2, with D unresolved. CDR3 length: 13 residues. The V and J ends lost 2 bases and 8 bases respectively, with 9 bases between them. Germline V lookup: CDR1 SGHDN, CDR2 FVKESK.

The chain recombines TRBV28 with TRBJ2-7; D not resolved. Germline CDR1 and CDR2: MDHEN and SYDVKM. CDR3 length equals 11 residues. V shed 5 bases and J shed 9 bases, with 11 bases lying between them. This CDR3 reads CASSPGGWQYF. CDR3 nucleotides: TGTGCCAGCAGTCCGGGTGGCTGGCAGTACTTC.

The DNA of the CDR3 is TGTGCCAGCAGCTCGTGGCAGTCTGGAAACACCATATATTTT. It codes for CASSSWQSGNTIYF. This chain uses TRBV7-2 with TRBJ1-3; no clear D gene. The CDR3 is 14 amino acids. The V gene lost 4 bases and the J gene lost 1 base, with 8 bases spanning the gap. CDR1 is SGHTA and CDR2 is FQGNSA in the germline V gene.